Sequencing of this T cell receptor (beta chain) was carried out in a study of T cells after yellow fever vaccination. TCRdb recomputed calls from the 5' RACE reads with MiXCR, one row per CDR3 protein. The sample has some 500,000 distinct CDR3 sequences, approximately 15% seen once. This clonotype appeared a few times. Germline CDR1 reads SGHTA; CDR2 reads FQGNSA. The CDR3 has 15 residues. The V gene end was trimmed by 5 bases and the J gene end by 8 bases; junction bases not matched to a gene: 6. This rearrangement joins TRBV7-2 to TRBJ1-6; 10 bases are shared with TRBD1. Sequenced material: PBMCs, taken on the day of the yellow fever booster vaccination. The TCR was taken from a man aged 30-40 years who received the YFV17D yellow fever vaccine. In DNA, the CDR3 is TGTGCCAGCAGCGACGGGACAGGGGTATATTCACCCCTCCACTTT. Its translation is CASSDGTGVYSPLHF.